The T cell receptor (beta chain) under discussion was sequenced for a study of blood T cell repertoires in COVID-19. Germline-derived CDR1 and CDR2 are LNHDA and SQIVND (reference sequence). V dropped 3 bases and J dropped 1 base, with 2 bases sitting between them. The CDR3 runs to 12 residues. Produced via immunoSEQ multiplex PCR; TCRdb's table is partial and in-frame only. The sample records about 100,000 clones, 75% to 90% being singletons. V is TRBV19 and J is TRBJ2-3; D is unclear. The TCR was taken from an elderly man with acute or convalescent COVID-19. The sequenced material came from peripheral blood. CDR3 in DNA: TGTGCCAGTAGTATCGGCACAGATACGCAGTATTTT. It is translated as CASSIGTDTQYF.